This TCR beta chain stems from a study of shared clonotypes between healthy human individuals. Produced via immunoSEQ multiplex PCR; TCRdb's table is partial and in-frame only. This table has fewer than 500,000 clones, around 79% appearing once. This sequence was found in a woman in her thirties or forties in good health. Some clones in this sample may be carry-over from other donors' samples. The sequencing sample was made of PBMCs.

CDR3 protein: CASYPGQGCEKLFF. The CDR3 bases are TGTGCCAGCTATCCGGGACAGGGCTGTGAAAAACTGTTTTTT. The rearrangement links TRBV9 to TRBJ1-4; 9 bases fit TRBD1. There are 14 residues in the CDR3. The V and J ends lost 7 bases and 7 bases, in that order; junction bases with no gene match: 8. Germline V gene data show CDR1 as SGDLS and CDR2 as YYNGEE.